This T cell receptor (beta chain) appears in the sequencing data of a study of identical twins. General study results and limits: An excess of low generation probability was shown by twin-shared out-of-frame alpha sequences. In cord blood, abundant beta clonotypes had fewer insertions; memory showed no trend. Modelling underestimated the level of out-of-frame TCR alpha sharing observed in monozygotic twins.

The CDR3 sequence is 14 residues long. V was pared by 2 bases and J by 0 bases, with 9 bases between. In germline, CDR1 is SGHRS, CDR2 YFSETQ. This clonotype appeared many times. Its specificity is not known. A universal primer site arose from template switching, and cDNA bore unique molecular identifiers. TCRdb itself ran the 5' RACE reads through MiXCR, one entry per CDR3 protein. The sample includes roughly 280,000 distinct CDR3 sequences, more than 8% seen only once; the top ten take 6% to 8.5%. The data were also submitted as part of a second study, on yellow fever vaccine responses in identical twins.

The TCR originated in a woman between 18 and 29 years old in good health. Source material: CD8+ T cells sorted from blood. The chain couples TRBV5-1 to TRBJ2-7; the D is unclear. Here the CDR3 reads CASSFGQTSYEQYF. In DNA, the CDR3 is TGCGCCAGCAGCTTTGGGCAGACCTCCTACGAGCAGTACTTC.